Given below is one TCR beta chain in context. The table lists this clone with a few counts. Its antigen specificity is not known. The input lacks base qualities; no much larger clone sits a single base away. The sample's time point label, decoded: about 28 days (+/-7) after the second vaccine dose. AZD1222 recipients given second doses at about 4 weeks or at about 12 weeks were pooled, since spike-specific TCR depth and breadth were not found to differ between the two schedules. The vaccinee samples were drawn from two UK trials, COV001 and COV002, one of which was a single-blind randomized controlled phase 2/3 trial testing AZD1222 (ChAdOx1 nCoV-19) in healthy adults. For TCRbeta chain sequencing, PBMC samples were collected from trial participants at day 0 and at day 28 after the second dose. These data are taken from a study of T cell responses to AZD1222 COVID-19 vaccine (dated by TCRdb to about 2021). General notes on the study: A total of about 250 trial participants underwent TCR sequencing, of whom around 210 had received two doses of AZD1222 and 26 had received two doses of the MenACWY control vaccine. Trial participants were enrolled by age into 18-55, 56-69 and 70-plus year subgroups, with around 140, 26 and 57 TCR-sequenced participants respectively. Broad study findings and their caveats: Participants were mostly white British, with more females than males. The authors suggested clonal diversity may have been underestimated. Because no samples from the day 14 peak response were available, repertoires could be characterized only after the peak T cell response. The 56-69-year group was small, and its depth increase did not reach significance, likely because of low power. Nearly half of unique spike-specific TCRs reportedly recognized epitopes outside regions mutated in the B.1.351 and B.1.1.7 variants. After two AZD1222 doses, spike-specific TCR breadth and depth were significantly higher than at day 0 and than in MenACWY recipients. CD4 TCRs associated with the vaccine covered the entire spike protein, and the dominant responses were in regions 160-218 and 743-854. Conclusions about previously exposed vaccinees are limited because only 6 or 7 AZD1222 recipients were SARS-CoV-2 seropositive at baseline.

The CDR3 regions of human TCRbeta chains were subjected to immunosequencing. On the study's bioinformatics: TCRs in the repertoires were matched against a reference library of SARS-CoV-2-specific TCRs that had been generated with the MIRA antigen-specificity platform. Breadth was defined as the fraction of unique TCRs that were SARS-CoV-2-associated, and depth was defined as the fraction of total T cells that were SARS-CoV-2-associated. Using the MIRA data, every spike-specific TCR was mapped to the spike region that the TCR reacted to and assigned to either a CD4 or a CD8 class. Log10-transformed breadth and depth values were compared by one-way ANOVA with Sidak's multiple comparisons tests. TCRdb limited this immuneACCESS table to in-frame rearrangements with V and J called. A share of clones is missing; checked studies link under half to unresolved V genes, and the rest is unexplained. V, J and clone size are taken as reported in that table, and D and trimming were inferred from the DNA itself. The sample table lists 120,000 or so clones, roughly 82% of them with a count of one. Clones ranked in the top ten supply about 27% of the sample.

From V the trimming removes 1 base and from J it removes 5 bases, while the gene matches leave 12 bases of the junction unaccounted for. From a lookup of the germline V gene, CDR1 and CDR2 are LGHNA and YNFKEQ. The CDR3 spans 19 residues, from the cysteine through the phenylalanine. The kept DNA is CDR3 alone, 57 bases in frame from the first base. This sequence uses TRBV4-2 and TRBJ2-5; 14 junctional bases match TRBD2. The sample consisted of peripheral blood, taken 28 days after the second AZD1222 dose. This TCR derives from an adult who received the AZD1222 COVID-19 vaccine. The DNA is TGTGCCAGCAGCCAAGTACATGCGACTAGCGGGGGGGCGACGGAGACCCAGTACTTC. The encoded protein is CASSQVHATSGGATETQYF.